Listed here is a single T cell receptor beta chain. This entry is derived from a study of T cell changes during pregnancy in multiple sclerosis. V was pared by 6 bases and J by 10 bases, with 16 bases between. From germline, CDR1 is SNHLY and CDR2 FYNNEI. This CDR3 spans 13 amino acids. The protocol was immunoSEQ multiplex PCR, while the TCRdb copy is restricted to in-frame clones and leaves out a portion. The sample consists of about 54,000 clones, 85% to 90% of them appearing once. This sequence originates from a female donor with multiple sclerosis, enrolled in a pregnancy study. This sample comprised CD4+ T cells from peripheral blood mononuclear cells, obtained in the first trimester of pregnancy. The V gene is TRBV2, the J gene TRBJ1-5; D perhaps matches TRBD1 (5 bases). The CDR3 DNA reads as TGTGCCAGCAGGGGGACTCTCCAAACCCCCCAGCATTTT. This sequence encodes CASRGTLQTPQHF.